This T cell receptor beta chain was documented in a study of cytomegalovirus exposure and HLA in healthy donors (dated 2017 in TCRdb). Turning to the overall study: The 500 to 700 repertoires of the first cohort and the approximately 110 validation repertoires were produced on the same platform, according to a later analysis. The study aimed to test whether signatures of past pathogen exposure could be identified by cataloging public T cell receptors. In addition to the first cohort of around 670 subjects, a separate validation cohort of around 110 different subjects was used. To predict cytomegalovirus infection status, the study brought together high-throughput TCR immunosequencing, statistical association of individual TCRs with disease status, and machine learning. Overall study results and their limits: Most TCR sequences were seen in very few donors, while some public TCRs were found in many individuals. The classifier was reported to diagnose cytomegalovirus status with high specificity and sensitivity in both the original cohort and the validation cohort. In the study, 150 to 200 TCR beta chains were listed as associated with cytomegalovirus. A later analysis had no HLA typing for the validation cohort, so co-occurrence there was scored across all 110 or so repertoires. A few of the identified cytomegalovirus-associated TCR beta chains were confirmed in vitro to be specific for cytomegalovirus antigens. Of the cluster scores, roughly 95% were above 0 in a later analysis, which found that TCRs clustered in the first cohort also tended to co-occur in the roughly 130 validation repertoires. The authors suggested that the approach could potentially be extended to other disease states and immunological phenotypes.

The donors belonged to the validation cohort of around 110 subjects, which was separate from the approximately 700-subject first cohort. Receptor libraries were prepared by the immunoSEQ multiplex PCR assay. The original methods were these. To diagnose cytomegalovirus status from the catalog of TCR beta chain sequences, a statistical classification framework was built. Entries here come from immuneACCESS through TCRdb and include only in-frame sequences with V and J called. Some clones fail to appear in such tables; in the studies checked, an unresolved V gene covers under half of the shortfall, and the cause of the remainder is unknown. D and trimming were read from the DNA, whereas the V and J calls and clone size are those reported in that table. For this sample the table gives approximately 240,000 clones, of which 80% to 95% were detected only once. Around 1% of the sample is held by the ten biggest clonotypes.

Of note for this clone: There is no known antigen for this receptor. No per-base quality is available; no much larger clone lies one base away.

The germline V gene sets CDR1 to SGHTA and CDR2 to FQGNSA. V loses 5 bases, J loses 11 bases, and the germline ends lie 17 bases apart. The CDR3 holds 13 amino acids from the cysteine to the phenylalanine. Solely the CDR3 DNA is kept, with 39 bases framed from the first base. This chain is built from TRBV7-2 and TRBJ2-3, with no D gene named confidently. Input material: PBMCs. The receptor's source is a young woman in good health and CMV-seronegative. The CDR3: CASSPPTQRRQYF. The DNA sequence is as follows: TGTGCCAGCAGCCCCCCCACACAAAGGAGGCAGTATTTT.